This T cell receptor beta chain was sequenced for a study of OX40 agonist ivuxolimab in advanced cancers. A note on the overall study: Ivuxolimab was an agonistic, fully human IgG2 monoclonal antibody directed against OX40 (CD134), a costimulatory receptor. Intravenous ivuxolimab was administered to patients every 2 weeks at six dose levels: 0.01, 0.1, 0.3, 1.5, 3 and 10 mg/kg. Of the approximately 54 dose-escalation patients, hepatocellular carcinoma was present in 19, melanoma in approximately 15, renal cell carcinoma in 9 and head and neck cancer in 9. The dose-escalation cohort was over 70% male with a mean age of approximately 60 years, ranging from 23 to 79. Prior anti-PD-1, anti-PD-L1 or anti-CTLA-4 therapy was permitted, and approximately 39% of dose-escalation patients had received checkpoint inhibitors. Partial responses occurred in three dose-escalation patients: two with cutaneous melanoma and one with hepatocellular carcinoma. The point of sequencing TCRbeta in the periphery was to test whether ivuxolimab changed TCR sequence diversity and drove clonal T-cell expansion. The monotherapy dose-escalation portion (N = 52 patients) of the phase I ivuxolimab trial is reported in the paper.

Paper-wide results and their limitations: After ivuxolimab, more expanded clones were found on average in CD8+ T cells than in CD4+ T cells. At doses of 0.1 to 3.0 mg/kg, clonal expansion of both CD4+ and CD8+ blood T cells was observed from baseline to week 6. The antigen specificity of the clonally expanded peripheral T cells was not determined. In the 0.1-3.0 mg/kg groups, partial responders had among the lowest normalized peripheral clonal expansion, particularly in CD8+ T cells. Low levels of normalized T-cell clonal expansion were also seen in some nonresponding patients.

According to the germline V gene (reference sequence), CDR1 reads PRHDT and CDR2 reads FYEKMQ. Reading from cysteine to phenylalanine, the CDR3 counts 15 amino acids. Left in the record is the CDR3 DNA by itself, 45 bases read in frame from the first base. V lost 7 bases and J lost 0 bases; the stretch between them is 13 bases long. Patients with a history of autoimmune disease or receiving systemic immunosuppression were excluded from the trial. Peripheral blood for TCR sequencing was drawn from every dose cohort at baseline, at cycle 4 day 1 and at cycle 7 day 1. The samples were taken from a phase I, first-in-human, multicenter, open-label dose-escalation trial of ivuxolimab. Adults with locally advanced or metastatic melanoma, renal cell carcinoma, hepatocellular carcinoma or head and neck squamous cell carcinoma were enrolled in the trial. CD4+ and CD8+ T cells were sorted separately from peripheral blood before TCR sequencing.

Of note for this clone: Which antigen it targets is not known. No much larger clonotype is one base removed from it; base qualities were not supplied.

Genomic DNA was extracted from sorted cells for sequencing of the TCRbeta CDR3 region. The immunoSEQ Assay was used to sequence the TCRbeta CDR3 regions. In TCRdb, the immuneACCESS table is reduced to in-frame sequences with V and J assigned. These tables do not hold every clone; where another copy was compared, an unresolved V gene accounts for under half, and the others remain unexplained. Here the sample has 30,000 to 40,000 clones; roughly four fifths occur a single time. The ten largest clones take up around 2.5% of the sample. Recombination connected TRBV13 to TRBJ1-3; the D gene cannot be resolved reliably. This TCR was sampled from an adult with an advanced solid tumor such as melanoma, head and neck, liver or kidney cancer. The sample in question was CD4+ or CD8+ T cells sorted from blood, obtained in a trial of the OX40 agonist ivuxolimab. The CDR3 sequence is CASTLIEGSGNTIYF. The DNA sequence is TGTGCCAGCACCCTTATCGAGGGCTCTGGAAACACCATATATTTT.